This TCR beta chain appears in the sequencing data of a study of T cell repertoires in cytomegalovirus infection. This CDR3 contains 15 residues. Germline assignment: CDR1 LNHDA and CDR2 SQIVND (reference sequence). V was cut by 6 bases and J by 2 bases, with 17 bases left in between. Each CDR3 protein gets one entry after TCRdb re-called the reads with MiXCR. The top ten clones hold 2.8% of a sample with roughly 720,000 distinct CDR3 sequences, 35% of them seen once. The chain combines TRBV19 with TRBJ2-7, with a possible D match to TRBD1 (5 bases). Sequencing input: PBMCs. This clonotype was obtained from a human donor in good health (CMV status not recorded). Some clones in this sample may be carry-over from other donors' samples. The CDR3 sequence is CASSPGSGQAYEQYF. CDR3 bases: TGTGCCAGTAGCCCTGGTTCAGGGCAAGCCTACGAGCAGTACTTC.